The next 12 T cell receptor beta chains were all read from a single sample in a study of OX40 agonist ivuxolimab in advanced cancers. The data were produced by immunoSEQ multiplex PCR, yet TCRdb's version contains in-frame clones alone and is incomplete. The sample lists about 48,000 clones, around 80% seen once, with more than 5.5% in the top ten. Sample: CD4+ or CD8+ T cells sorted from blood, taken in a trial of the OX40 agonist ivuxolimab. All receptors derive from an adult with an advanced solid tumor such as melanoma, head and neck, liver or kidney cancer.

This chain uses TRBV6-4 with TRBJ2-2; D is unresolved. The CDR3 is 14 residues long. Germline values: CDR1 MRHNA, CDR2 SNTAGT. Trimming cost V 8 bases and J 5 bases, with 15 bases left between them. The CDR3 here is CASRRQSATGELFF. The CDR3 DNA reads as TGTGCCAGCCGCCGTCAGAGTGCAACCGGGGAGCTGTTTTTT.

V gene TRBV5-6 combines with J gene TRBJ2-5; 10 bases line up with TRBD2. This CDR3 has 17 amino acids. With 2 bases clipped from V and 3 bases from J, the junction kept 10 bases outside the gene matches. Germline V gene data show CDR1 as SGHDT and CDR2 as YYEEEE. Here the CDR3 DNA reads TGTGCCAGCAGCTTCGGACTAGCGGAACCGGAAAAAGAGACCCAGTACTTC. Protein: CASSFGLAEPEKETQYF.

The rearrangement links TRBV28 to TRBJ1-4; possible D gene TRBD1, 5 bases. The germline V gene encodes CDR1 MDHEN and CDR2 SYDVKM. The germline V and J ends were trimmed by 5 bases and 7 bases, with 11 bases remaining between them. CDR3 size: 13 residues. The CDR3, as DNA: TGTGCCAGCAGTACCGGGGCAGGTGAAAAACTGTTTTTT. Translating gives CASSTGAGEKLFF.

This clone qualifies as medium-sized. The chain combines TRBV5-1 with TRBJ1-1; D unresolved. The V gene's germline CDR1 is SGHRS and CDR2 YFSETQ. The V end was cut by 0 bases, the J end by 1 base, with 10 bases between. This CDR3 spans 15 amino acids. The CDR3: CASSLAPPSNTEAFF. For the CDR3, the DNA is TGCGCCAGCAGCTTGGCCCCACCATCGAACACTGAAGCTTTCTTT.

V and J are TRBV2 and TRBJ2-1; the D is unclear. The CDR3 is 16 residues long. V dropped 8 bases and J dropped 0 bases, with 17 bases sitting between them. CDR1 and CDR2 from the germline V gene are SNHLY and FYNNEI. The DNA of the CDR3 is TGTGCCAGCGGGCCTCAGATGGCCAGCTCCTACAATGAGCAGTTCTTC. It translates to CASGPQMASSYNEQFF.

V gene TRBV25-1 combines with J gene TRBJ1-5; D is unclear. The germline V and J ends were trimmed by 3 bases and 7 bases, with 19 bases remaining between them. CDR3 length: 16 amino acids. Germline V gene data show CDR1 as MGHDK and CDR2 as SYGVNS. Here the CDR3 DNA reads TGTGCCAGCAGTGACGGACCCCCCGGGCCGGGGCAGCCCCAGCATTTT. As protein: CASSDGPPGPGQPQHF.

The V and J genes are TRBV30 and TRBJ1-6, with a tentative D call TRBD1 (6 bases). Germline loops: CDR1 GTSNPN, CDR2 SVGIG (reference sequence). V was clipped by 3 bases and J by 5 bases, with 8 bases between them. The CDR3 consists of 13 residues. CDR3 nucleotides: TGTGCCTGGAGAAGGACAGATAATTCACCCCTCCACTTT. Protein product: CAWRRTDNSPLHF.

The CDR3, as DNA: TGTGCCAGCGAGGGGTTGAACACTGAAGCTTTCTTT. Protein: CASEGLNTEAFF. This chain joins TRBV27 and TRBJ1-1; tentative D call: TRBD1 (5 bases). Trimming removed 8 bases at V and 0 bases at J, with 7 bases between. The CDR3 is 12 amino acids. The germline gives CDR1 MNHEY, CDR2 SMNVEV (reference sequence).

The J gene is TRBJ2-5, the V gene TRBV4-1; D may be TRBD2 (5 bases). The J call may be in error: the DNA end matches TRBJ2-7 better. The CDR3 is 15 residues long. Germline V gene lookup returns CDR1 MGHRA and CDR2 YSYEKL. In nucleotides, the CDR3 is TGCGCCAGCAGCCACTCGGGGAGTAGGGAAGCCGAGCAGTACTTC. Translating it yields CASSHSGSREAEQYF.

The chain has TRBV21-1 and TRBJ2-7; the listed D gene, TRBD1, was not tested against the DNA. TRBV21-1 is noted as a pseudogene. CDR3 length equals 15 residues. The DNA for the CDR3 is TGTGCCAGCAGCAAGGGACAGGGGGCGAGCTACGAGCAGTACTTC. Translation gives CASSKGQGASYEQYF.

The J gene is TRBJ1-4, the V gene TRBV15; D perhaps matches TRBD1 (5 bases). Trimming left V 0 bases short and J 8 bases short, with 13 bases between. Germline loops: CDR1 LNHNV, CDR2 YYDKDF (reference sequence). This CDR3 is 15 amino acids long. CDR3 sequence (DNA): TGTGCCACCAGCAGAGATCGTGTCAAGGGGGAAAAACTGTTTTTT. Residues: CATSRDRVKGEKLFF.

V is TRBV9 and J is TRBJ2-3; a weak D match, TRBD1 (5 bases). This CDR3 is built from 14 residues. Germline V gives CDR1 SGDLS, CDR2 YYNGEE. Trimming shortened V by 2 bases and J by 0 bases, and 7 bases separated the two germline ends. This CDR3 reads CASSVRQSTDTQYF. The CDR3 DNA is TGTGCCAGCAGCGTTAGACAGAGCACAGATACGCAGTATTTT.